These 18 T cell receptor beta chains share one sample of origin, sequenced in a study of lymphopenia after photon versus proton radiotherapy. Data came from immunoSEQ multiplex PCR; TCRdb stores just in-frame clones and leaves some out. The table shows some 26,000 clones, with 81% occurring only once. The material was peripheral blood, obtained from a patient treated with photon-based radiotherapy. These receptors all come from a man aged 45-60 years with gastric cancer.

In nucleotides, the CDR3 is TGTGCCAGCAGCCAAGAGGCTAGCGGGGCGAATCTATACAATGAGCAGTTCTTC. It is translated as CASSQEASGANLYNEQFF. The rearrangement uses TRBV4-2 and TRBJ2-1; TRBD2 agrees at 9 bases. V lost 0 bases and J lost 4; bases outside the gene matches: 10. This CDR3 spans 18 amino acids. Germline CDR1 and CDR2: LGHNA and YNFKEQ.

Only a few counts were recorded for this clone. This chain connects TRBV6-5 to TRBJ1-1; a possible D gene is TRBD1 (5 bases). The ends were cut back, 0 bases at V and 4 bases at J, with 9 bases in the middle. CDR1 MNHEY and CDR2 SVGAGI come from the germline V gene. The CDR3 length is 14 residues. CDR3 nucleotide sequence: TGTGCCAGCAGTTACTCGGGGGGAAGCACTGAAGCTTTCTTT. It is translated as CASSYSGGSTEAFF.

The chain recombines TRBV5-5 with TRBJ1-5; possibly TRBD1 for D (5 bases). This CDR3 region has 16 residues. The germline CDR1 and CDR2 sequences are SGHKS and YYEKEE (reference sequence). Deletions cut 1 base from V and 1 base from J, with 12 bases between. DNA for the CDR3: TGTGCCAGCAGCTTGTTACTGGGGACGAGCAATCAGCCCCAGCATTTT. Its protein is CASSLLLGTSNQPQHF.

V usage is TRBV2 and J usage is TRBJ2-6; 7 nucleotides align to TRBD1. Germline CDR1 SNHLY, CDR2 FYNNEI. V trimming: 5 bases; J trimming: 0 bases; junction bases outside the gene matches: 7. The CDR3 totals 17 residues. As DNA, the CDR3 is TGTGCCAGCAGTTACGGACAGGTCCCCTCTGGGGCCAACGTCCTGACTTTC. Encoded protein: CASSYGQVPSGANVLTF.

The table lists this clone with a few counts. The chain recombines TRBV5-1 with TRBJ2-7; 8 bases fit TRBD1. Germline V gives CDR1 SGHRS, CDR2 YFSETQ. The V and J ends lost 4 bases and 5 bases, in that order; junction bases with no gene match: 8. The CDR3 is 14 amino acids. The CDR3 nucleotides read TGCGCCAGCAGCATCCCCGGACAGGGTAACGAGCAGTACTTC. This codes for CASSIPGQGNEQYF.

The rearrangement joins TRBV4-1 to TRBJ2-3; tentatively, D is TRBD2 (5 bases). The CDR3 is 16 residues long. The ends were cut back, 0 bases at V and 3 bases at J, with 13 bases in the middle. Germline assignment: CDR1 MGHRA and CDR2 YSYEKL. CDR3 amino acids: CASSQDGDTSTDTQYF. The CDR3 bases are TGCGCCAGCAGCCAAGATGGGGATACTAGTACAGATACGCAGTATTTT.

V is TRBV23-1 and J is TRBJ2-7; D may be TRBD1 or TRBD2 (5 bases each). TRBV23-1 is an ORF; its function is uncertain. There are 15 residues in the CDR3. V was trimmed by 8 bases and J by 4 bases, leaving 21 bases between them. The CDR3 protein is CASPRGRALLYEQYV. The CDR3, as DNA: TGCGCCAGCCCTCGGGGCAGGGCACTTTTGTACGAGCAGTACGTC.

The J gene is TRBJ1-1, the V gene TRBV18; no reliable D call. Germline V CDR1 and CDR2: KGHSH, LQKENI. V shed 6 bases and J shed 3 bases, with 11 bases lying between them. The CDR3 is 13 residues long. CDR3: CASSLDGDTEAFF. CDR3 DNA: TGTGCCAGCTCCTTGGACGGGGACACTGAAGCTTTCTTT.

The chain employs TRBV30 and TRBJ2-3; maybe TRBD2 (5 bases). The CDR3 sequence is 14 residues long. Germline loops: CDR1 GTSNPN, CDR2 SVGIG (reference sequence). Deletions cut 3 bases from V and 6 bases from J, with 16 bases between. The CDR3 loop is CAWSTAGLRDTQYF. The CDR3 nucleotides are TGTGCCTGGAGCACCGCGGGTCTGCGGGATACGCAGTATTTT.

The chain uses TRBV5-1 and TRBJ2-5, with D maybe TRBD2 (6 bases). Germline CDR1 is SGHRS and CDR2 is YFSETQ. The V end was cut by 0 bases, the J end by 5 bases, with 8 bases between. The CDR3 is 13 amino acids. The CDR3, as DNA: TGCGCCAGCAGCTTGGCCGGAGGGGAGACCCAGTACTTC. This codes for CASSLAGGETQYF.

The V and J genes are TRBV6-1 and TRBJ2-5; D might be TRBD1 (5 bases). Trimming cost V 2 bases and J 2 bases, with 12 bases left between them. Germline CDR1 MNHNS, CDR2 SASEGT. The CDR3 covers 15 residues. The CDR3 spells CASSERAQEQETQYF. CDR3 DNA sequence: TGTGCCAGCAGTGAAAGAGCACAGGAACAAGAGACCCAGTACTTC.

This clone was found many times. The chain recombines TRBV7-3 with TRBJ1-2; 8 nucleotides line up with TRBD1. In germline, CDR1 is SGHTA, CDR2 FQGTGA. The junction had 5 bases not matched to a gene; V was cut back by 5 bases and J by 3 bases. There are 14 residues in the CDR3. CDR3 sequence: CASSPQGADYGYTF. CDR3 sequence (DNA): TGTGCCAGCAGCCCGCAGGGGGCCGACTATGGCTACACCTTC. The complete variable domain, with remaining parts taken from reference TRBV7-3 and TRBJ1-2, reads GAGVSQTPSNKVTEKGKYVELRCDPISGHTALYWYRQSLGQGPEFLIYFQGTGAADDSGLPNDRFFAVRPEGSVSTLKIQRTERGDSAVYLCASSPQGADYGYTFGSGTRLTVV.

The CDR3 is CASSLGAGLDAYEQYF. CDR3 DNA sequence: TGTGCCAGCAGCTTGGGGGCAGGGTTAGACGCCTACGAGCAGTACTTC. The chain uses TRBV5-5 and TRBJ2-7; tentatively, D is TRBD1 (5 bases). The germline V gene encodes CDR1 SGHKS and CDR2 YYEKEE (reference sequence). The germline V and J ends were trimmed by 0 bases and 2 bases, with 15 bases remaining between them. The CDR3 totals 16 residues.

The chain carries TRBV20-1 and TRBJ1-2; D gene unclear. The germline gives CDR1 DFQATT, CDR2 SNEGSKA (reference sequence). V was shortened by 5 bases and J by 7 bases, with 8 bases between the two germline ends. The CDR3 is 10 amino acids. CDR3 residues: CSALSGGYTF. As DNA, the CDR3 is TGCAGTGCTTTGTCGGGTGGCTACACCTTC.

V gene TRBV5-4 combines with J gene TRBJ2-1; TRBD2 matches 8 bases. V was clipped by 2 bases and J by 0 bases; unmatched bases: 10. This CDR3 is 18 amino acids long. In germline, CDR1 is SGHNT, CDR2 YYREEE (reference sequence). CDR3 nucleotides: TGTGCCAGCAGCTTAAACCGCGGGGGGCTAAGCTCCTACAATGAGCAGTTCTTC. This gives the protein CASSLNRGGLSSYNEQFF.

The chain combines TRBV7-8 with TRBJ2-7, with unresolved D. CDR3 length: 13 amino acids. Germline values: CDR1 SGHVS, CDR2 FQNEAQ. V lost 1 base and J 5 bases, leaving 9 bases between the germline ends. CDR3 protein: CASSLGTVHEQYF. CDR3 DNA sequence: TGTGCCAGCAGCTTAGGGACCGTTCACGAGCAGTACTTC.

The CDR3 bases are TGTGCCAGCAGCCTAAGGGAGACCCAGTACTTC. Translated: CASSLRETQYF. V and J are TRBV5-6 and TRBJ2-5; no reliable D call. The CDR3 length is 11 residues. CDR1 SGHDT and CDR2 YYEEEE come from the germline V gene. V lost 4 bases, J lost 5 bases, and 6 bases lay in between. Based on the CDR3 plus reference TRBV5-6 and TRBJ2-5, the full variable domain is DAGVTQSPTHLIKTRGQQVTLRCSPKSGHDTVSWYQQALGQGPQFIFQYYEEEERQRGNFPDRFSGHQFPNYSSELNVNALLLGDSALYLCASSLRETQYFGPGTRLLVL.

CDR3 protein: CASSLSWGKNTGELFF. The CDR3 DNA reads TGTGCCAGCAGTTTATCCTGGGGAAAGAACACCGGGGAGCTGTTTTTT. V and J are TRBV27 and TRBJ2-2; no definite D call. The V and J ends lost 0 bases and 1 base respectively, with 9 bases between them. The CDR3 contains 16 residues. Germline V CDR1 and CDR2: MNHEY, SMNVEV (reference sequence).